These 21 T cell receptor beta chains came from one sample sequenced in a study of molecular identifiers for immune sequencing clone quantification (dated by TCRdb to 2017 to 2018). Library generation was performed with PCR. Data came from an Illumina HiSeq 4000. TCRdb trimmed the raw reads at Q25, called clones with MiXCR and kept productive beta chains. Every distinct CDR3 protein forms one entry, paired with its most common genes and DNA. The sample includes some 66,000 distinct CDR3 sequences, with roughly a fifth observed a single time. Clones ranked in the top ten supply approximately 1.5% of the sample. The sample was naive CD8+ T cells from blood, with Jurkat cell RNA spiked in. The cell subset or site label, read with the paper, signifies: FACS-sorted CD8+CD4-CCR7+CD45RA+ naive T cells. The receptors derive from a human donor in good health. Some libraries in this study had Jurkat cell RNA spiked in.

This clonotype has ten or more counts. The chain carries TRBV13 and TRBJ2-7; D remains unclear. Trimming pared 5 bases from V and 6 bases from J, leaving 11 bases between. The CDR3 runs 12 residues. Germline V CDR1 and CDR2: PRHDT, FYEKMQ (reference sequence). CDR3 loop: CASSLEIGEQYF. The CDR3 DNA sequence: TGTGCCAGCAGCCTTGAAATTGGCGAGCAGTACTTC.

This clonotype was found a few times. Given a much more abundant clone one base away, this may be a read error. Here the CDR3 omits its conserved ending phenylalanine or tryptophan, so a read error is the likely source. The V and J genes are TRBV7-2 and TRBJ2-3; a possible D gene is TRBD2 (6 bases). CDR1 and CDR2 from the germline V gene are SGHTA and FQGNSA. V was clipped by 4 bases and J by 3 bases, with 14 bases between them. This CDR3 contains 15 residues. The CDR3 DNA reads TGTGCCAGCAGCTACTTAGCGGACCTAACAGATACGCAGTATTCT. Translated: CASSYLADLTDTQYS.

This clonotype has ten or more counts. The CDR3 loop is CASSSDGTSGYEQYF. CDR3 nucleotides: TGTGCCAGCAGCTCGGACGGGACTAGCGGTTACGAGCAGTACTTC. The chain carries TRBV7-2 and TRBJ2-7, with 11 positions matching TRBD2. The CDR3 totals 15 residues. Germline loops: CDR1 SGHTA, CDR2 FQGNSA. The trim removed 4 bases at V and 4 bases at J, leaving 6 bases unmatched.

V is TRBV27 and J is TRBJ1-2; D gene uncertain. Per the germline V gene, CDR1 is MNHEY and CDR2 is SMNVEV (reference sequence). Trimming removed 5 bases from V and 4 bases from J, with 17 bases in between. The CDR3 is 15 residues long. The CDR3 loop is CASSPTVVGIYGYTF. CDR3 in DNA: TGTGCCAGCAGTCCTACGGTGGTTGGGATCTATGGCTACACCTTC.

At least ten counts were recorded for this clonotype. V usage is TRBV11-2 and J usage is TRBJ1-4, with 8 positions matching TRBD1. CDR1 is SGHAT, CDR2 FQNNGV, per germline. V trimming: 3 bases; J trimming: 5 bases; junction bases outside the gene matches: 11. The CDR3 totals 17 residues. DNA of the CDR3: TGTGCCAGCAGCTTGGGGTTTGGCGGACAGGGAAATGAAAAACTGTTTTTT. Its protein product is CASSLGFGGQGNEKLFF.

The chain uses TRBV14 and TRBJ2-1; D is ambiguous. The V end lost 6 bases, the J end lost 0 bases, and 18 bases lay between the germline ends. This CDR3 has 17 residues. Germline V lookup: CDR1 SGHDN, CDR2 FVKESK. As DNA, the CDR3 is TGTGCCAGCAGTACTACCTACCTGCTCGGCTCCTACAATGAGCAGTTCTTC. It is translated as CASSTTYLLGSYNEQFF. The whole variable domain, filled in from reference TRBV14 and TRBJ2-1, reads EAGVTQFPSHSVIEKGQTVTLRCDPISGHDNLYWYRRVMGKEIKFLLHFVKESKQDESGMPNNRFLAERTGGTYSTLKVQPAELEDSGVYFCASSTTYLLGSYNEQFFGPGTRLTVL.

The gene calls are TRBV5-6 and TRBJ2-3; TRBD2 is a possible D gene (6 bases). V lost 7 bases, J lost 5 bases, and 20 bases lay in between. The CDR3 contains 15 residues. Germline V gives CDR1 SGHDT, CDR2 YYEEEE. CDR3 protein: CASHSGAGLRDTQYF. CDR3 coding DNA: TGTGCCAGCCACTCCGGGGCGGGACTCCGAGATACGCAGTATTTT. Full variable domain (rest looked up from reference TRBV5-6 and TRBJ2-3): DAGVTQSPTHLIKTRGQQVTLRCSPKSGHDTVSWYQQALGQGPQFIFQYYEEEERQRGNFPDRFSGHQFPNYSSELNVNALLLGDSALYLCASHSGAGLRDTQYFGPGTRLTVL.

This clonotype was found a few times. A read error may explain this, as a much larger clone is one base away. This chain links TRBV20-1 with TRBJ1-3, with a tentative D call TRBD1 (5 bases). This CDR3 region has 15 residues. The germline CDR1 and CDR2 sequences are DFQATT and SNEGSKA (reference sequence). The CDR3 coding sequence is TGCAGTGCTAGACACTTACGGGGACTACCAAACACCACATATTTT. It is translated as CSARHLRGLPNTTYF.

This clonotype was detected many times. The CDR3 bases are TGTGCCAGCAGCCCGCTTTCAGGGGGGTCTGGGGCCAACGTCCTGACTTTC. This codes for CASSPLSGGSGANVLTF. The chain recombines TRBV11-3 with TRBJ2-6; D is possibly TRBD1 (7 bases). This CDR3 region has 17 residues. V shed 5 bases and J shed 1 base, with 15 bases lying between them. Germline loops: CDR1 SGHNT, CDR2 YENEEA.

This clonotype was recorded many times. The chain links TRBV7-2 to TRBJ2-1; 9 nucleotides match TRBD2. The CDR3 totals 16 residues. Trimming took 4 bases from V and 5 from J; bases not matched to a gene: 9. CDR1 is SGHTA and CDR2 is FQGNSA in the germline V gene. CDR3 DNA: TGTGCCAGCAGCTCCCGATTAGCGGGAGCGGACAATGAGCAGTTCTTC. Amino acid sequence: CASSSRLAGADNEQFF.

There are many counts of this clonotype. The chain uses TRBV6-5 and TRBJ1-4; D may be TRBD1 (6 bases). Germline V gene sequence: CDR1 MNHEY, CDR2 SVGAGI. Trimming took off 5 bases at V and 8 bases at J, with 21 bases between the two ends. The CDR3 extends over 16 amino acids. CDR3: CASSPEVGALGEKLFF. The CDR3 region has the DNA TGTGCCAGCAGTCCCGAGGTGGGGGCGCTGGGAGAAAAACTGTTTTTT.

This clonotype occurred many times. The V and J genes are TRBV3-1 and TRBJ2-1; D may match TRBD1 or TRBD2 (5 bases each). The CDR3 is made up of 11 amino acids. The V end lost 3 bases, the J end lost 8 bases, and 5 bases lay between the germline ends. From germline, CDR1 is LGHDT and CDR2 YNNKEL (reference sequence). CDR3 in DNA: TGTGCCAGCAGCCAGGGGGATGAGCAGTTCTTC. Translation: CASSQGDEQFF.

Concerning this clonotype itself: A much larger clone differs from this one at a single base, so this may be a read error. This sequence joins TRBV27 and TRBJ2-7, with 7 bases lining up with TRBD2. The CDR3 is 13 residues long. Looked up from germline, CDR1 is MNHEY and CDR2 is SMNVEV (reference sequence). CDR3 region: CASGGGGSYDQYF. The CDR3 DNA reads TGTGCCAGTGGGGGGGGGGGTAGCTACGATCAGTACTTC.

There are many counts of this clonotype. The chain joins TRBV27 to TRBJ1-1; unclear D gene. The CDR3 loop spans 12 amino acids. Trimming removed 4 bases from V and 6 bases from J, with 9 bases in between. Germline assignment: CDR1 MNHEY and CDR2 SMNVEV (reference sequence). The CDR3 DNA is TGTGCCAGCAGTTCCCCGTTTGCTGAAGCTTTCTTT. Amino acid sequence: CASSSPFAEAFF.

This clonotype was seen repeatedly, ten times or more. The chain combines TRBV7-8 with TRBJ1-1; TRBD1 aligns across 7 bases. Per the germline V gene, CDR1 is SGHVS and CDR2 is FQNEAQ. The junction had 4 bases not matched to a gene; V was cut back by 4 bases and J by 11 bases. The CDR3 sequence is 11 residues long. In DNA form, the CDR3 reads TGTGCCAGCAGCTCTGACAGGGACGCTTTCTTT. Protein sequence: CASSSDRDAFF.

This clonotype appeared many times. CDR3 in DNA: TGTGCCAGTAGTGCCAAACTAGCTGCCTACGAGCAGTACTTC. It codes for CASSAKLAAYEQYF. The J gene is TRBJ2-7, the V gene TRBV19, with a possible D match to TRBD2 (6 bases). CDR1 and CDR2 (germline): LNHDA, SQIVND (reference sequence). Trimming left V 5 bases short and J 2 bases short, with 13 bases between. This CDR3 contains 14 residues.

This clonotype was observed many times. The chain employs TRBV7-3 and TRBJ2-1; perhaps TRBD2 as D (5 bases). Trimming removed 5 bases at V and 5 bases at J, with 10 bases between. Germline V gene lookup returns CDR1 SGHTA and CDR2 FQGTGA. The CDR3 covers 13 residues. The CDR3 DNA sequence: TGTGCCAGCAGCCAACTAGTGAACAATGAGCAGTTCTTC. Amino acids: CASSQLVNNEQFF.

There are many counts of this clonotype. As DNA, the CDR3 is TGTGCCAGCAGCTTGGGGGTGAGGGCCGGACAGCCCCAGCATTTT. Amino acid sequence: CASSLGVRAGQPQHF. The V gene is TRBV5-5, the J gene TRBJ1-5; D is unclear. The germline V gene has CDR1 SGHKS and CDR2 YYEKEE (reference sequence). This CDR3 contains 15 residues. V lost 0 bases and J lost 7, with 14 bases in between.

This clonotype was observed at least ten times. The chain recombines TRBV27 with TRBJ2-7; TRBD2 matches 7 bases. CDR3 length: 12 amino acids. Germline-derived CDR1 and CDR2 are MNHEY and SMNVEV (reference sequence). Losses at the gene ends were 3 bases for V and 6 bases for J; bases not matched to a gene: 2. CDR3 region: CASSFGLGEQYF. The CDR3, as DNA: TGTGCCAGCAGTTTTGGACTAGGCGAGCAGTACTTC.

There are many counts of this clonotype. The chain is built from TRBV2 and TRBJ2-7, with 8 bases that match TRBD2. CDR3 size: 14 residues. Trimming removed 7 bases from V and 5 bases from J; junction bases left unmatched: 10. Germline CDR1 SNHLY, CDR2 FYNNEI. For the CDR3, the DNA is TGTGCCAGCACACCCTACCGTAGCGGGGACGAGCAGTACTTC. Translated: CASTPYRSGDEQYF.

This clonotype was picked up many times. The CDR3 spells CASSQDRSTDTQYF. The DNA for the CDR3 is TGTGCCAGCAGTCAGGACAGAAGCACAGATACGCAGTATTTT. This chain joins TRBV27 and TRBJ2-3; D is possibly TRBD1 (6 bases). Germline CDR1 MNHEY, CDR2 SMNVEV (reference sequence). The CDR3 runs 14 residues. Deletions cut 5 bases from V and 0 bases from J, with 9 bases between.